This entry lists 26 T cell receptor beta chains sequenced from one sample in a study of T cell responses to AZD1222 COVID-19 vaccine. The table came from immunoSEQ multiplex PCR; TCRdb's copy has only in-frame clones and leaves some out. The data hold about 270,000 clones, with around 93% observed a single time. The sequences come from peripheral blood, collected 28 days after the second AZD1222 dose. The origin of the receptors is an adult who received the AZD1222 COVID-19 vaccine.

This clone has a single count. This sequence joins TRBV5-5 and TRBJ1-2; no definite D call. Trimming removed 4 bases at V and 0 bases at J, with 10 bases between. The length of the CDR3 is 14 residues. Looked up from germline, CDR1 is SGHKS and CDR2 is YYEKEE (reference sequence). The chain's CDR3 is CASSPQWTNYGYTF. The CDR3 DNA sequence: TGTGCCAGCAGCCCTCAGTGGACTAACTATGGCTACACCTTC.

The chain combines TRBV2 with TRBJ2-7; D gene ambiguous. This CDR3 contains 14 residues. Trimming took 6 bases from V and 0 from J, leaving 12 bases between them. Germline V gene sequence: CDR1 SNHLY, CDR2 FYNNEI. The CDR3 spells CASRFRGASYEQYF. The DNA of the CDR3 is TGTGCCAGCAGGTTCCGAGGCGCCTCCTACGAGCAGTACTTC.

This rearrangement joins TRBV7-2 to TRBJ2-1; 13 bases match TRBD2. After removal of 7 bases from V and 5 bases from J, the junction contained 5 bases not matched to a gene. Germline lookup yields CDR1 SGHTA and CDR2 FQGNSA. There are 15 residues in the CDR3. CDR3: CASTQGLAGNNEQFF. The CDR3 region has the DNA TGTGCCAGCACCCAGGGACTAGCGGGAAACAATGAGCAGTTCTTC.

This sequence joins TRBV11-2 and TRBJ1-4; D is unclear. V lost 2 bases to trimming and J lost 2 bases, with 12 bases between them. Germline CDR1 and CDR2: SGHAT and FQNNGV. The CDR3 is 16 amino acids. Here the CDR3 DNA reads TGTGCCAGCAGCTTAAGACCGGCTGGTACTAATGAAAAACTGTTTTTT. Translation: CASSLRPAGTNEKLFF.

This sequence joins TRBV7-9 and TRBJ1-4; D remains ambiguous. V was pared by 1 base and J by 14 bases, with 14 bases between. Germline V gene lookup returns CDR1 SEHNR and CDR2 FQNEAQ (reference sequence). The CDR3 length is 13 residues. The CDR3: CASSLDRSDQLFF. DNA for the CDR3: TGTGCCAGCAGCTTAGATAGGTCAGATCAGCTGTTTTTT.

V is TRBV2 and J is TRBJ2-2; D gene unclear. This CDR3 region has 14 residues. The V end was cut by 0 bases, the J end by 7 bases, with 9 bases between. Per germline, CDR1 SNHLY and CDR2 FYNNEI. The CDR3 nucleotides are TGTGCCAGCAGTGAAGCAGTAGTCCACGGGGAGCTGTTTTTT. Translated: CASSEAVVHGELFF.

This clone appeared once. J is TRBJ2-7 and V is TRBV18, with 7 positions matching TRBD2. The CDR3 consists of 15 residues. Per the germline V gene, CDR1 is KGHSH and CDR2 is LQKENI. The J segment lost 5 bases and the V segment lost 4 bases, leaving 11 bases of the junction unmatched. CDR3 in amino acids: CASSRIGGSSDEQYF. In nucleotides, the CDR3 is TGTGCCAGCTCACGAATTGGCGGGAGTAGCGACGAGCAGTACTTC.

This sequence joins TRBV30 and TRBJ2-7; D is uncertain. Germline CDR1 GTSNPN, CDR2 SVGIG (reference sequence). The CDR3 runs to 11 residues. V lost 5 bases to trimming and J lost 3 bases, with 8 bases between them. CDR3 nucleotide sequence: TGTGCCTGGGGTGCCGTCTACGAGCAGTACTTC. It codes for CAWGAVYEQYF.

Written as DNA, the CDR3 is TGTGCCAGCAGGGCCGGGACAGGGGGTTTTGGCTACACCTTC. This encodes CASRAGTGGFGYTF. J is TRBJ1-2 and V is TRBV2, with 11 bases fitting TRBD1. CDR1 and CDR2 (germline): SNHLY, FYNNEI. There are 14 residues in the CDR3. V gave up 6 bases and J gave up 7 bases; unmatched junction bases: 7.

The chain recombines TRBV5-1 with TRBJ2-1; 9 positions agree with TRBD2. The V gene's germline CDR1 is SGHRS and CDR2 YFSETQ. The CDR3 is made up of 13 amino acids. With 4 bases clipped from V and 13 bases from J, the junction kept 9 bases outside the gene matches. The CDR3 region is CASSITERGAQFF. In DNA, the CDR3 is TGCGCCAGCAGCATTACTGAGCGGGGGGCCCAGTTCTTC.

The chain carries TRBV19 and TRBJ1-4, with D possibly being TRBD1 (6 bases). Per germline, CDR1 LNHDA and CDR2 SQIVND (reference sequence). The CDR3 has 16 residues. V was trimmed by 7 bases and J by 4 bases, leaving 19 bases between them. CDR3 nucleotide sequence: TGTGCCAGTACCACCTTCATCAGGGGACGTAATGAAAAACTGTTTTTT. Residues: CASTTFIRGRNEKLFF.

This chain joins TRBV11-2 and TRBJ2-5; perhaps TRBD2 as D (5 bases). Germline V lookup: CDR1 SGHAT, CDR2 FQNNGV. V lost 0 bases and J lost 2, with 16 bases in between. There are 17 residues in the CDR3. CDR3: CASSLERPRSGQETQYF. The CDR3 region has the DNA TGTGCCAGCAGCTTAGAGAGGCCCCGGTCGGGGCAAGAGACCCAGTACTTC.

This clone appeared a few times. The V gene is TRBV25-1, the J gene TRBJ1-2; D gene ambiguous. CDR3 length equals 11 residues. CDR1 is MGHDK, CDR2 SYGVNS, per germline. Trimming left V 2 bases short and J 4 bases short, with 2 bases between. The CDR3 DNA sequence: TGTGCCAGCAGTGAACCCTATGGCTACACCTTC. This codes for CASSEPYGYTF.

This clone was seen more than once but under ten times. The chain joins TRBV6-1 to TRBJ2-7, with D hard to call. Germline V gives CDR1 MNHNS, CDR2 SASEGT. V lost 2 bases and J lost 6, with 11 bases in between. This CDR3 is 13 amino acids long. The CDR3 bases are TGTGCCAGCAGTGAAACAGAGCGCGGCGAGCAGTACTTC. Translated, it gives CASSETERGEQYF.

J is TRBJ2-7 and V is TRBV19, with 9 bases lining up with TRBD2. Unmatched junction bases numbered 5, after V lost 5 bases and J lost 0 bases. Germline-derived CDR1 and CDR2 are LNHDA and SQIVND (reference sequence). This CDR3 spans 15 amino acids. CDR3 coding DNA: TGTGCCAGTAGTGTAAGCGGGAGGAGCTCCTACGAGCAGTACTTC. Protein product: CASSVSGRSSYEQYF.

The chain employs TRBV7-9 and TRBJ1-1, with D uncertain. Trimming removed 5 bases from V and 2 bases from J, with 12 bases in between. Germline CDR1 reads SEHNR; CDR2 reads FQNEAQ (reference sequence). The CDR3 contains 14 residues. For the CDR3, the DNA is TGTGCCAGCAGCCTGTCTGGGGTAAACACTGAAGCTTTCTTT. It translates to CASSLSGVNTEAFF.

The chain is built from TRBV28 and TRBJ1-2; no clear D gene. Germline V lookup: CDR1 MDHEN, CDR2 SYDVKM. The CDR3 sequence is 12 residues long. Trimming cost V 3 bases and J 8 bases, with 10 bases left between them. The CDR3 nucleotides are TGTGCCAGCAGTTTGGGTGGGGAGGGCTACACCTTC. This encodes CASSLGGEGYTF.

The chain couples TRBV3-1 (or the pseudogene TRBV3-2) to TRBJ1-1, with D uncertain. This CDR3 region has 16 residues. The germline gives CDR1 LGHDT, CDR2 YNNKEL (reference sequence). Trimming cost V 0 bases and J 0 bases, with 11 bases left between them. As DNA, the CDR3 is TGTGCCAGCAGCCAAGAATGGAGCCCCCTGAACACTGAAGCTTTCTTT. Its translation: CASSQEWSPLNTEAFF.

This chain connects TRBV13 to TRBJ1-4; no clear D gene. The germline gives CDR1 PRHDT, CDR2 FYEKMQ (reference sequence). The CDR3 extends over 14 amino acids. V lost 3 bases to trimming and J lost 4 bases, with 9 bases between them. Here the CDR3 reads CASSLGGNNEKLFF. The CDR3 DNA reads as TGTGCCAGCAGCTTGGGTGGGAATAATGAAAAACTGTTTTTT.

The chain joins TRBV5-6 to TRBJ2-5; D is uncertain. The germline V and J ends were trimmed by 0 bases and 2 bases, with 5 bases remaining between them. CDR3 length: 13 residues. CDR1 is SGHDT, CDR2 YYEEEE, per germline. This CDR3 is CASSLVPQETQYF. The DNA for the CDR3 is TGTGCCAGCAGCTTGGTTCCGCAAGAGACCCAGTACTTC.

This clone was seen a single time. V is TRBV2 and J is TRBJ1-1; TRBD1 agrees at 8 bases. The germline V gene encodes CDR1 SNHLY and CDR2 FYNNEI. J gave up 4 bases and V 11 bases, and 6 bases lay outside the gene matches. CDR3 length: 12 amino acids. The CDR3 DNA reads TGTGCCGACAGGGGAGAGGGCACTGAAGCTTTCTTT. This encodes CADRGEGTEAFF.

The chain combines TRBV6-6 with TRBJ1-5, with TRBD1 as a possible D gene (6 bases). Germline-derived CDR1 and CDR2 are MNHNY and SVGAGI (reference sequence). The CDR3 loop spans 13 amino acids. Trimming cost V 6 bases and J 4 bases, with 10 bases left between them. The CDR3 sequence: CASSRGSNQPQHF. Here the CDR3 DNA reads TGTGCCAGCAGCAGGGGTTCTAATCAGCCCCAGCATTTT.

The chain combines TRBV30 with TRBJ2-7; 7 bases map to TRBD1. V gave up 4 bases and J gave up 2 bases; unmatched junction bases: 5. Germline CDR1 and CDR2: GTSNPN and SVGIG (reference sequence). This CDR3 has 13 residues. DNA for the CDR3: TGTGCCTGGAACAGGGGCCACCCCTACGAGCAGTACTTC. It codes for CAWNRGHPYEQYF.

This sequence joins TRBV19 and TRBJ2-7; D is unclear. Trimming pared 5 bases from V and 0 bases from J, leaving 8 bases between. The germline V gene has CDR1 LNHDA and CDR2 SQIVND (reference sequence). This CDR3 spans 13 amino acids. The CDR3 is CASSFQASYEQYF. The CDR3 region has the DNA TGTGCCAGTAGTTTTCAAGCCTCCTACGAGCAGTACTTC.

This clone appeared once. The chain carries TRBV7-2 and TRBJ2-2; D possibly corresponds to TRBD1 (6 bases). This CDR3 region has 16 residues. The ends were cut back, 4 bases at V and 5 bases at J, with 17 bases in the middle. The germline V gene encodes CDR1 SGHTA and CDR2 FQGNSA. The CDR3 loop is CASSSALRGRTGELFF. CDR3 in DNA: TGTGCCAGCAGCTCAGCCCTCAGGGGCAGAACCGGGGAGCTGTTTTTT. The full variable domain, completed using reference TRBV7-2 and TRBJ2-2, is GAGVSQSPSNKVTEKGKDVELRCDPISGHTALYWYRQSLGQGLEFLIYFQGNSAPDKSGLPSDRFSAERTGGSVSTLTIQRTQQEDSAVYLCASSSALRGRTGELFFGEGSRLTVL.

J is TRBJ1-6 and V is TRBV5-1; D call uncertain. Germline values: CDR1 SGHRS, CDR2 YFSETQ. The CDR3 is made up of 14 amino acids. The V gene lost 4 bases and the J gene lost 8 bases, with 13 bases spanning the gap. This CDR3 reads CASSPAGRDSPLHF. The CDR3, as DNA: TGCGCCAGCAGCCCAGCCGGGCGGGATTCACCCCTCCACTTT.